One sample yielded the 21 T cell receptor beta chains listed below, sequenced in a study of T-cell reconstitution after alpha-beta-depleted transplantation in children. TCRbeta library construction was performed incorporating unique molecular identifiers. Each CDR3 protein is one row after TCRdb ran MiXCR on the PCR reads. The sample lists 500,000 or so distinct CDR3 sequences, less than 35% occurring once. The input for sequencing was PBMCs from the stem cell graft donor, taken from the stem cell graft. All receptors come from a human donor who donated a stem cell graft to a child with aplastic anemia.

This clonotype was counted only a few times. This CDR3 reads CASQIDPGQGSEAFF. The DNA for the CDR3 is TGTGCCAGCCAGATCGACCCGGGACAGGGGTCTGAAGCTTTCTTT. This chain links TRBV18 with TRBJ1-1; 10 bases match TRBD1. Germline lookup yields CDR1 KGHSH and CDR2 LQKENI. V shed 8 bases and J 6 bases; nucleotides not matched to a gene: 12. The CDR3 is made up of 15 amino acids.

The chain uses TRBV5-1 and TRBJ2-7, with 10 nucleotides matching TRBD1. With V trimmed by 9 bases and J by 6 bases, 6 bases remained unmatched. This CDR3 is 12 amino acids long. Germline V gene data show CDR1 as SGHRS and CDR2 as YFSETQ. The CDR3 region is CATRDRGPEQYF. Here the CDR3 DNA reads TGCGCCACCCGGGACAGGGGACCCGAGCAGTACTTC.

This chain joins TRBV30 and TRBJ2-2; no definite D call. The CDR3 consists of 13 residues. V lost 0 bases and J lost 6, with 8 bases in between. Per germline, CDR1 GTSNPN and CDR2 SVGIG (reference sequence). The CDR3 DNA reads as TGTGCCTGGAGTGTACACCTCCCCGGGGAGCTGTTTTTT. Encoded protein: CAWSVHLPGELFF.

V gene TRBV27 combines with J gene TRBJ2-7, with a weak D call TRBD2 (5 bases). There are 14 residues in the CDR3. The germline CDR1 and CDR2 sequences are MNHEY and SMNVEV (reference sequence). Trimming pared 7 bases from V and 0 bases from J, leaving 13 bases between. The CDR3 DNA follows: TGTGCCAGCAAGTTTGCGGGCCACTCCTACGAGCAGTACTTC. Translation gives CASKFAGHSYEQYF.

This clonotype has only a few counts. CDR3 sequence reads: CASSEGQPTYGYTF. Here the CDR3 DNA reads TGTGCCAGCAGTGAGGGGCAGCCTACCTATGGCTACACCTTC. The chain joins TRBV6-1 to TRBJ1-2; a possible D gene is TRBD1 (5 bases). CDR1 is MNHNS and CDR2 is SASEGT in the germline V gene. V lost 3 bases and J lost 4, with 12 bases in between. There are 14 residues in the CDR3.

In this sample, this clonotype turned up many times. The chain links TRBV20-1 to TRBJ2-5, with a possible D match to TRBD2 (5 bases). The CDR3 runs 15 residues. Germline assignment: CDR1 DFQATT and CDR2 SNEGSKA (reference sequence). Trimming stripped 0 bases from V and 0 bases from J, with 11 bases between. CDR3 in DNA: TGCAGTGCTAGAGATGGAGCGGATAACCAAGAGACCCAGTACTTC. Protein product: CSARDGADNQETQYF.

For this clonotype: One end of the junction is discordant with germline, which a read error may explain. The chain carries TRBV5-1 and TRBJ1-1; TRBD1 aligns across 7 bases. CDR1 and CDR2 (germline): SGHRS, YFSETQ. CDR3 length equals 15 residues. The CDR3 nucleotides are TGCGCCAGCAGCTCAATGGACAGGATGAATACTGAAGCTTTCTTT. This translates into CASSSMDRMNTEAFF.

This clonotype was picked up a small number of times. The chain uses TRBV28 and TRBJ2-1, with a possible D match to TRBD2 (5 bases). V lost 6 bases and J 8 bases, leaving 20 bases between the germline ends. Germline lookup yields CDR1 MDHEN and CDR2 SYDVKM. CDR3 length: 15 residues. CDR3 nucleotide sequence: TGTGCCAGCAGCCGAAGCTCAATCGGGATCTATGAGCAGTTCTTC. Protein sequence: CASSRSSIGIYEQFF.

The table lists this clonotype with a few counts. The V gene is TRBV12-3 or TRBV12-4, the J gene TRBJ2-1, with 9 bases fitting TRBD2. The ends lost 2 bases at V and 9 bases at J; junction bases unmatched: 2. The CDR3 sequence is 13 residues long. This chain's CDR3 is CASSLRLAVEQFF. In DNA, the CDR3 is TGTGCCAGCAGTTTAAGACTAGCGGTTGAGCAGTTCTTC.

The chain carries TRBV7-2 and TRBJ2-2, with D possibly being TRBD1 or TRBD2 (6 bases each). V was shortened by 3 bases and J by 5 bases, with 16 bases between the two germline ends. In germline, CDR1 is SGHTA, CDR2 FQGNSA. CDR3 length: 16 residues. The chain's CDR3 is CASSFRRGGQTGELFF. The CDR3 DNA follows: TGTGCCAGCAGCTTCAGGCGTGGGGGGCAGACCGGGGAGCTGTTTTTT.

This rearrangement joins TRBV2 to TRBJ1-1; D ambiguous. CDR1 and CDR2 from the germline V gene are SNHLY and FYNNEI. V dropped 6 bases and J dropped 0 bases, with 8 bases sitting between them. This CDR3 is built from 13 residues. CDR3 in amino acids: CASRNFMNTEAFF. In DNA, the CDR3 is TGTGCCAGCAGAAACTTCATGAACACTGAAGCTTTCTTT.

The chain links TRBV6-5 to TRBJ2-4; 8 bases line up with TRBD1. After removal of 6 bases from V and 0 bases from J, the junction contained 4 bases not matched to a gene. CDR3 size: 15 residues. CDR1 and CDR2 (germline): MNHEY, SVGAGI. CDR3 coding DNA: TGTGCCAGCAGCCGACAGGGGTCAGCCAAAAACATTCAGTACTTC. Translation: CASSRQGSAKNIQYF.

The chain links TRBV6-1 to TRBJ2-1; 9 positions match TRBD2. The CDR3 sequence is 18 residues long. With V trimmed by 6 bases and J by 2 bases, 14 bases remained unmatched. The germline gives CDR1 MNHNS, CDR2 SASEGT. The CDR3 reads CASRAMTISGSTYNEQFF. CDR3 sequence (DNA): TGTGCCAGCAGAGCCATGACTATTAGCGGGAGTACCTACAATGAGCAGTTCTTC.

The gene calls are TRBV12-3 or TRBV12-4 and TRBJ1-2, with D possibly being TRBD1 (6 bases). The CDR3 is 18 residues long. V was shortened by 2 bases and J by 12 bases, with 31 bases between the two germline ends. The CDR3 DNA follows: TGTGCCAGCAGTTTATCAGTCGGCGGTTGGGGGGCAGAAACCTGGAACACCTTC. Its translation is CASSLSVGGWGAETWNTF.

The gene calls are TRBV7-2 and TRBJ2-7; the D gene is possibly TRBD2 (6 bases). The V end lost 4 bases, the J end lost 7 bases, and 17 bases lay between the germline ends. CDR1 and CDR2 from the germline V gene are SGHTA and FQGNSA. This CDR3 is 14 amino acids long. The CDR3: CASSSSFYGGEQYF. In DNA form, the CDR3 reads TGTGCCAGCAGCTCCTCCTTCTACGGGGGTGAGCAGTACTTC.

This clonotype has a handful of counts. This chain connects TRBV6-5 to TRBJ2-1; maybe TRBD1 (6 bases). The CDR3 is 12 amino acids. V was cut by 11 bases and J by 0 bases, with 8 bases left in between. Germline CDR1 reads MNHEY; CDR2 reads SVGAGI. The CDR3 loop reads CAAGVSYNEQFF. The CDR3, as DNA: TGTGCCGCAGGGGTCTCCTACAATGAGCAGTTCTTC.

This clonotype was counted between two and nine times. One end of the junction is discordant with germline, which a read error may explain. The V and J genes are TRBV20-1 and TRBJ1-2, with no clear D. Looked up from germline, CDR1 is DFQATT and CDR2 is SNEGSKA (reference sequence). The CDR3 totals 13 residues. CDR3 nucleotides: TGCAGTGCTAGAGACGTTTCAGGTGGGCGGATGATTTTC. It translates to CSARDVSGGRMIF.

The J gene is TRBJ1-1, the V gene TRBV4-3; no reliable D call. This CDR3 is 16 amino acids long. The V and J ends lost 0 bases and 0 bases respectively, with 11 bases between them. Germline CDR1 is LGHNA and CDR2 is YSLEER. Here the CDR3 reads CASSQDHVGLNTEAFF. The CDR3 DNA reads as TGCGCCAGCAGCCAAGATCACGTGGGGTTGAACACTGAAGCTTTCTTT.

The genes are TRBV6-2 or TRBV6-3 and TRBJ2-7, with 9 nucleotides matching TRBD1. Germline V gene lookup returns CDR1 MNHEY and CDR2 SVGEGT. The CDR3 consists of 14 residues. V lost 5 bases to trimming and J lost 4 bases; unmatched junction nucleotides: 6. Here the CDR3 DNA reads TGTGCCAGCAGTACACAGGGGGCCAAATACGAGCAGTACGTC. This gives the protein CASSTQGAKYEQYV.

The CDR3 DNA reads as TGTGCCAGCAGCCTTGACAGGGGTTTGAGTCAGCCCCAGCATTTT. This sequence encodes CASSLDRGLSQPQHF. This chain links TRBV6-2 or TRBV6-3 with TRBJ1-5; 8 bases map to TRBD1. V lost 6 bases, J lost 6 bases, and 10 bases stayed unmatched. The CDR3 has 15 residues. In germline, CDR1 is MNHEY, CDR2 SVGEGT.

CDR3 loop: CASSLALGGRDTQYF. The CDR3, as DNA: TGTGCCAGCAGCTTAGCGCTGGGCGGGAGAGATACGCAGTATTTT. The chain combines TRBV7-2 with TRBJ2-3, with 7 bases matching TRBD2. Germline CDR1 SGHTA, CDR2 FQGNSA. V was clipped by 0 bases and J by 5 bases; unmatched bases: 5. The length of the CDR3 is 15 residues.